This T cell receptor (beta chain) was recovered during a study of blood T cells in healthy people across ages. This clonotype was detected a few times. This CDR3 is 13 amino acids long. The V end lost 4 bases, the J end lost 13 bases, and 14 bases lay between the germline ends. Germline CDR1 SGHTA, CDR2 FQGNSA. A second about 7 to 11 cycle PCR used barcoded and J-beta primers. Each cDNA was tagged by a template-switch adaptor containing 12 random nucleotides. From the 5' RACE reads, TCRdb called clonotypes with MiXCR, one entry per CDR3 protein. The repertoire holds some 700,000 distinct CDR3 sequences, with 20% to 25% as singletons.

The sequence derives from a man in his sixties or seventies in good health. Source material: blood. This rearrangement joins TRBV7-2 to TRBJ1-6, with TRBD1 as a possible D gene (5 bases). The CDR3 DNA reads TGTGCCAGCAGCTCCCCGGGACGCCGCCCCCTCCACTTT. It is translated as CASSSPGRRPLHF.